This is a list of T cell receptor beta chains from one sample in a study of TIL therapy for anti-PD-1-resistant metastatic lung cancer. Assay used: immunoSEQ multiplex PCR; TCRdb lists only in-frame clones, some missing. Altogether some 16,000 clones are present, around 70% being singletons, with the ten largest covering 36%. The sequences come from blood, collected at baseline. The receptors come from a person between 30 and 79 years old with non-small cell lung cancer. The CDR3 runs from the conserved cysteine through the conserved F or W. A D gene is named only where the DNA matches it firmly. Only part of the rows carry a size: once, few, many, or a class if the clone is expanded.

>TRBV7-8|TRBJ1-2|few|NA
CASSPTGIYGYTF
TGTGCCAGCAGCCCAACAGGGATCTATGGCTACACCTTC
>TRBV7-2|TRBJ1-5|NA|NA
CASSYNSGNQPQHF
TGTGCCAGCAGCTACAACAGCGGCAATCAGCCCCAGCATTTT
>TRBV27|TRBJ1-3|few|NA
CASSRDGNTIYF
TGTGCCAGCAGCCGTGACGGAAACACCATATATTTT
>TRBV10-1|TRBJ1-5|few|NA
CASSGNQPQHF
TGCGCCTCGAGTGGCAATCAGCCCCAGCATTTT
>TRBV9|TRBJ1-2|NA|NA
CASSFGISYGYTF
TGTGCCAGCAGCTTCGGGATTAGCTATGGCTACACCTTC
>TRBV6-1|TRBJ2-6|NA|NA
CASSAGVSGANVLTF
TGTGCCAGCAGCGCAGGGGTCTCTGGGGCCAACGTCCTGACTTTC
>TRBV6-5|TRBJ1-1|NA|TRBD1
CASKRDSQTAEAFF
TGTGCCAGCAAGCGGGACAGCCAAACGGCTGAAGCTTTCTTT
>TRBV5-4|TRBJ2-1|NA|NA
CASSLFRENEQFF
TGTGCCAGCAGCTTGTTCAGGGAGAATGAGCAGTTCTTC
>TRBV7-2|TRBJ2-7|NA|TRBD2
CASSLSPSGGDEQYF
TGTGCCAGCAGCCTATCCCCTAGCGGGGGAGACGAGCAGTACTTC
>TRBV9|TRBJ1-2|NA|TRBD1
CASSVSPEGGVGYTF
TGTGCCAGCAGCGTTTCACCAGAAGGGGGCGTTGGCTACACCTTC
>TRBV7-2|TRBJ2-1|NA|NA
CASSLVGLYNEQFF
TGTGCCAGCAGCTTAGTCGGCCTCTACAATGAGCAGTTCTTC
>TRBV5-1|TRBJ2-7|NA|NA
CASSLLGGGNYEQYF
TGCGCCAGCAGCTTGTTAGGAGGGGGGAACTACGAGCAGTACTTC
>TRBV29-1|TRBJ2-2|NA|NA
CSVESHTGELFF
TGCAGCGTTGAAAGCCACACCGGGGAGCTGTTTTTT
>TRBV6-5|TRBJ2-7|NA|NA
CASSLGSEQYF
TGTGCCAGCAGTTTGGGTTCCGAGCAGTACTTC
>TRBV27|TRBJ2-7|NA|NA
CASSLPGAPKYF
TGTGCCAGCAGTTTACCGGGGGCCCCTAAGTACTTC
>TRBV10-2|TRBJ2-7|NA|TRBD1
CASSVSRGLYEQYF
TGCGCCAGCAGTGTGTCCAGGGGGCTCTACGAGCAGTACTTC
>TRBV11-2|TRBJ1-1|NA|TRBD1
CASSFEQGADAFF
TGTGCCAGCAGCTTTGAACAGGGGGCAGATGCTTTCTTT
>TRBV5-1|TRBJ1-1|medium-sized|NA
CASSLGVGEAFF
TGCGCCAGCAGCTTAGGGGTCGGTGAAGCTTTCTTT
>TRBV7-2|TRBJ2-1|NA|NA
CASSLGPGLATYNEQFF
TGTGCCAGCAGCTTAGGGCCGGGACTTGCGACCTACAATGAGCAGTTCTTC
>TRBV7-2|TRBJ2-3|NA|TRBD2
CASKERGGADTQYF
TGTGCCAGCAAGGAGCGGGGAGGGGCAGATACGCAGTATTTT
>TRBV25-1|TRBJ2-3|NA|TRBD1
CASSESPTGDTDTQYF
TGTGCCAGCAGTGAATCGCCGACAGGGGACACAGATACGCAGTATTTT
>TRBV23-1|TRBJ1-6|NA|NA
CASSHSGVAYNSPLHF
TGCGCCAGCAGTCATTCGGGAGTCGCCTATAATTCACCCCTCCACTTT
>TRBV5-1|TRBJ2-5|NA|NA
CAGQGVPETQYF
TGCGCCGGCCAAGGGGTTCCGGAGACCCAGTACTTC
>TRBV30|TRBJ2-7|NA|TRBD2
CAWTRGVGGGGYEQYF
TGTGCCTGGACACGCGGGGTCGGCGGGGGAGGTTACGAGCAGTACTTC
>TRBV25-1|TRBJ1-2|NA|TRBD1
CASSEPGDRVLGYTF
TGTGCCAGCAGTGAACCTGGGGACAGGGTGCTCGGCTACACCTTC
>TRBV2|TRBJ2-2|few|TRBD2
CASMTGGIASGNTGELFF
TGTGCCAGCATGACTGGAGGGATCGCTAGCGGTAACACCGGGGAGCTGTTTTTT
>TRBV9|TRBJ2-7|NA|TRBD2
CASTTAGGPREQYF
TGTGCCAGCACTACAGCGGGGGGGCCCCGCGAGCAGTACTTC
>TRBV5-6|TRBJ2-7|NA|NA
CASSWAGAEQYF
TGTGCCAGCAGCTGGGCGGGGGCCGAGCAGTACTTC
>TRBV19|TRBJ2-5|NA|NA
CASSPGLEIETQYF
TGTGCCAGTAGCCCCGGGTTGGAAATAGAGACCCAGTACTTC
>TRBV9|TRBJ2-7|NA|NA
CASSVGGPQSSYEQYF
TGTGCCAGCAGCGTAGGAGGTCCCCAAAGCTCCTACGAGCAGTACTTC
>TRBV11-2|TRBJ2-7|NA|NA
CASSSSYEQYF
TGTGCCAGCAGCTCCTCCTACGAGCAGTACTTC
>TRBV7-2|TRBJ2-3|NA|TRBD2
CASSFSGGADTQYF
TGTGCCAGCAGCTTTAGCGGGGGCGCAGATACGCAGTATTTT
>TRBV6-1|TRBJ1-3|NA|NA
CASSVEPSSGNTIYF
TGTGCCAGCAGTGTCGAACCCAGCTCTGGAAACACCATATATTTT
>TRBV10-3|TRBJ1-1|NA|NA
CAISYQVRTEAFF
TGTGCCATCAGTTACCAGGTCCGCACTGAAGCTTTCTTT
>TRBV6-5|TRBJ1-2|NA|TRBD1
CASSPGTGGFSGYTF
TGTGCCAGCAGCCCGGGGACAGGGGGTTTCTCTGGCTACACCTTC
>TRBV2|TRBJ2-2|NA|NA
CASSPHPVGELFF
TGTGCCAGCAGTCCTCACCCGGTCGGGGAGCTGTTTTTT
>TRBV11-2|TRBJ1-4|NA|NA
CASSSKGTPNEKLFF
TGTGCCAGCAGCTCCAAAGGGACACCTAATGAAAAACTGTTTTTT
>TRBV7-2|TRBJ2-3|once|TRBD2
CASSRTSGGPDTQYF
TGTGCCAGCAGCAGGACTAGCGGGGGGCCGGATACGCAGTATTTT
>TRBV10-3|TRBJ2-2|NA|TRBD1
CAIRRQGWDSGELFF
TGTGCCATCAGGCGACAGGGGTGGGACTCCGGGGAGCTGTTTTTT
>TRBV4-1|TRBJ1-6|NA|NA
CASSQDKGSNSPLHF
TGCGCCAGCAGCCAAGATAAGGGGTCAAATTCACCCCTCCACTTT